The entry below gives a single T cell receptor beta chain sequence along with its context. The source of the sample is a study of T cell clusters in autoimmune cytopenias. TRB was amplified from around 0.25 ug of peripheral blood genomic DNA per sample. This CDR3 region has 14 residues. Germline V gene lookup returns CDR1 GTSNPN and CDR2 SVGIG (reference sequence). TRB rearrangements were amplified by touch-down multiplex PCR with mixed TRB-A/B primers. From its re-call of the multiplex PCR reads, TCRdb lists each CDR3 protein once, without DNA. In total, the table holds about 8,100 distinct CDR3 sequences.

The chain uses TRBV30 and TRBJ1-1; TCRdb reports TRBD1, a call that lacks DNA to check it against. The sequence came from a human donor with an autoimmune cytopenia or autoimmune hepatitis (not recorded which). Sample: peripheral blood. The CDR3 sequence is CAWSQTGWNTEAFF.